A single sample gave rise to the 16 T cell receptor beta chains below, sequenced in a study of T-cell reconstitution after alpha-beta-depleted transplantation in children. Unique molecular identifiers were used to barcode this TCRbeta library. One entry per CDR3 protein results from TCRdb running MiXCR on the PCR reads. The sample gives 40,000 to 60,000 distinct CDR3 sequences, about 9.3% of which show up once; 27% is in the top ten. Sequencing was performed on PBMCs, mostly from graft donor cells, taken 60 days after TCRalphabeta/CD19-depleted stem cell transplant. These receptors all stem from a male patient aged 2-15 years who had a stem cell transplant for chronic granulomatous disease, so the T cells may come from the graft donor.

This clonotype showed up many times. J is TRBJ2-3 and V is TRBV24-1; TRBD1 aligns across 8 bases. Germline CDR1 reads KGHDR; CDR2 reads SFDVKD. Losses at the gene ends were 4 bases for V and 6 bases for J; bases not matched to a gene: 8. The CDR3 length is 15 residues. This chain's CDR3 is CATSEPGTGLDTQYF. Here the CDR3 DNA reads TGTGCCACCAGTGAGCCCGGGACAGGACTCGATACGCAGTATTTT.

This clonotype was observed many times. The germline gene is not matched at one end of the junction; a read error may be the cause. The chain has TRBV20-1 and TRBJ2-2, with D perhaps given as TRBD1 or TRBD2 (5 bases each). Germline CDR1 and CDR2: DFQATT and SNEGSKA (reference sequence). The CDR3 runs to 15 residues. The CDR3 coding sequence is TGCAGTGCCACCTCAGTATCCCGGGACCCCGGGAAGCTGTTTTTT. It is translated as CSATSVSRDPGKLFF.

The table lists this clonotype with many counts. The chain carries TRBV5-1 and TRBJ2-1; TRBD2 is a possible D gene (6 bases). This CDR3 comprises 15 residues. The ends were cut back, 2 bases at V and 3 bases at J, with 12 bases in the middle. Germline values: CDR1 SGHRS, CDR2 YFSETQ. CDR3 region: CASSLGSGLYNEQFF. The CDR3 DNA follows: TGCGCCAGCAGCTTAGGTAGCGGACTCTACAATGAGCAGTTCTTC.

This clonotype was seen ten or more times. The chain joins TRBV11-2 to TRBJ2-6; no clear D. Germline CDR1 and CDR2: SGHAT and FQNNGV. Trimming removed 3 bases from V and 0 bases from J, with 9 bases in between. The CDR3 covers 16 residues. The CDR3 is CASSFGPNSGANVLTF. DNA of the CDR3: TGTGCCAGCAGCTTTGGACCCAACTCTGGGGCCAACGTCCTGACTTTC.

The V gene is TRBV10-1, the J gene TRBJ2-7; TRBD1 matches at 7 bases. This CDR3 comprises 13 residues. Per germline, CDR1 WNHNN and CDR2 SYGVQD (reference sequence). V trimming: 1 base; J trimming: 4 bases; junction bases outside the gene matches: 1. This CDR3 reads CASSEWGQYEQYF. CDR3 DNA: TGCGCCAGCAGTGAGTGGGGACAGTACGAGCAGTACTTC.

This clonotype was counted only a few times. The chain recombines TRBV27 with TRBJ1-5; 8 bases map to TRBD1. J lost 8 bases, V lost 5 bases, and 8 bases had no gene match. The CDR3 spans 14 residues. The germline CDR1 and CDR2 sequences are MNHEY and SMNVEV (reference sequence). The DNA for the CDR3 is TGTGCCAGCAGTGCAGGACAGGGATATAAGCCCCAGCATTTT. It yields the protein CASSAGQGYKPQHF.

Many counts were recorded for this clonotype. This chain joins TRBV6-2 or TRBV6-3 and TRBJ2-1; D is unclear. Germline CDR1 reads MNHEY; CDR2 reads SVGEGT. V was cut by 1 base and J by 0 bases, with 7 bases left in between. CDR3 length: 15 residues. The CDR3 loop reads CASSYWGNSYNEQFF. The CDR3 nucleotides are TGTGCCAGCAGTTACTGGGGTAACTCCTACAATGAGCAGTTCTTC.

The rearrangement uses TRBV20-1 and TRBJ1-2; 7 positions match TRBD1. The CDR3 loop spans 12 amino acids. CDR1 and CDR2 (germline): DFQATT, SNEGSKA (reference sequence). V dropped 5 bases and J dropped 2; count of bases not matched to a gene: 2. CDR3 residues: CSAGDRNYGYTF. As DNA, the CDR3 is TGCAGTGCTGGGGACAGAAACTATGGCTACACCTTC.

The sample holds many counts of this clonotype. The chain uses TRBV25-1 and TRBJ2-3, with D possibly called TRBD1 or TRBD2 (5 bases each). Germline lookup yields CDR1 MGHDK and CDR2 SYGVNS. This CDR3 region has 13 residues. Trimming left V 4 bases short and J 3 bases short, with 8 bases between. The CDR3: CASSGGLTDTQYF. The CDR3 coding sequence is TGTGCCAGCAGTGGGGGGTTGACAGATACGCAGTATTTT. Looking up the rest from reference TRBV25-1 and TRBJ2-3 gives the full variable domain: EADIYQTPRYLVIGTGKKITLECSQTMGHDKMYWYQQDPGMELHLIHYSYGVNSTEKGDLSSESTVSRIRTEHFPLTLESARPSHTSQYLCASSGGLTDTQYFGPGTRLTVL.

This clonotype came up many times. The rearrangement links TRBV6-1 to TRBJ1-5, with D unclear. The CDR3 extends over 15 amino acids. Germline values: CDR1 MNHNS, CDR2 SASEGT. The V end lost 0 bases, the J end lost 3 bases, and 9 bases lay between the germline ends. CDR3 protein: CASSEAKVINQPQHF. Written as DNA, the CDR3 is TGTGCCAGCAGTGAAGCAAAGGTGATCAATCAGCCCCAGCATTTT.

The CDR3 DNA sequence: TGCGCCAGCAGTGAGGGACAGGAGTACAATGAGCAGTTCTTC. It yields the protein CASSEGQEYNEQFF. This chain uses TRBV10-2 with TRBJ2-1, with TRBD1 identical over 7 bases. The germline CDR1 and CDR2 sequences are WSHSY and SAAADI. The CDR3 consists of 14 residues. V was pared by 2 bases and J by 4 bases, with 2 bases of the junction left unmatched.

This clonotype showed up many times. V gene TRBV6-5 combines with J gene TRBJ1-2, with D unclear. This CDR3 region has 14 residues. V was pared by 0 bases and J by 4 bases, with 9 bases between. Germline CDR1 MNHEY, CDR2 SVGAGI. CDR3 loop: CASSYSWPVYGYTF. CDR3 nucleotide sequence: TGTGCCAGCAGTTACTCGTGGCCCGTCTATGGCTACACCTTC.

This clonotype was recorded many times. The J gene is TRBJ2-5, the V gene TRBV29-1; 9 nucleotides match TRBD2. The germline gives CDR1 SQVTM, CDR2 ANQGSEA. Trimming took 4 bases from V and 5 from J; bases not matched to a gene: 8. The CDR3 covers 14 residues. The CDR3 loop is CSVGSGRPAETQYF. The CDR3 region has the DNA TGCAGCGTTGGGAGCGGGAGGCCCGCGGAGACCCAGTACTTC. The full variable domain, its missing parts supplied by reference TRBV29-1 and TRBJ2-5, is SAVISQKPSRDICQRGTSLTIQCQVDSQVTMMFWYRQQPGQSLTLIATANQGSEATYESGFVIDKFPISRPNLTFSTLTVSNMSPEDSSIYLCSVGSGRPAETQYFGPGTRLLVL.

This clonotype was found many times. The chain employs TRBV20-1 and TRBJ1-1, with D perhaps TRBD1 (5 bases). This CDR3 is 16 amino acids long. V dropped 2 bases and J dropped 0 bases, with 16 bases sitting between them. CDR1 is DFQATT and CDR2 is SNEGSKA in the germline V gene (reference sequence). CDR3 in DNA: TGCAGTGCTAGATCAAATCGCGGGGGAATGAACACTGAAGCTTTCTTT. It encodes CSARSNRGGMNTEAFF.

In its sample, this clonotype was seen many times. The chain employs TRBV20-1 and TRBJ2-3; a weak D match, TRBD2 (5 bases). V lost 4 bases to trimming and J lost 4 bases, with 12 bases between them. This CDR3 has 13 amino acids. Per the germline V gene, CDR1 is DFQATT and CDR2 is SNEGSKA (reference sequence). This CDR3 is CSATRTSADTQYF. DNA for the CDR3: TGCAGTGCTACCCGGACTTCTGCAGATACGCAGTATTTT.

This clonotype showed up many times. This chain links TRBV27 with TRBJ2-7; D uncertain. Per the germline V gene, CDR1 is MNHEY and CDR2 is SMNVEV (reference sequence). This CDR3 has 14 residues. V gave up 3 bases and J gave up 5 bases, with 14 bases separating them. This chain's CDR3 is CASSFYKGFNEQYF. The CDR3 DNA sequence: TGTGCCAGCAGTTTTTACAAGGGCTTCAACGAGCAGTACTTC.